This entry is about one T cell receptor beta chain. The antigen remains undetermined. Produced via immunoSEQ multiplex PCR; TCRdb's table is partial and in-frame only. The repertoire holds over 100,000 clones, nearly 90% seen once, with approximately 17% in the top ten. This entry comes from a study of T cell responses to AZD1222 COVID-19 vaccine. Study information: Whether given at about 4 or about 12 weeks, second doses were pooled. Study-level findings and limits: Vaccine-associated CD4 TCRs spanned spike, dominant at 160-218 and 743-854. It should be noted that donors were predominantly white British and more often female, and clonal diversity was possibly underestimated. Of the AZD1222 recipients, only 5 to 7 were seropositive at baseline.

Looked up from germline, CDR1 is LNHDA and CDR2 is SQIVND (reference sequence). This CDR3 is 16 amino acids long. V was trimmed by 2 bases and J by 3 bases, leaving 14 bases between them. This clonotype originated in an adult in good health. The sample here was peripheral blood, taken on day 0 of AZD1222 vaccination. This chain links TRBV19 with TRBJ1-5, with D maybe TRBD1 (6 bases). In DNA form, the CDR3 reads TGTGCCAGTAGTATATCCCCGGGGGGGCTCAATCAGCCCCAGCATTTT. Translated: CASSISPGGLNQPQHF.